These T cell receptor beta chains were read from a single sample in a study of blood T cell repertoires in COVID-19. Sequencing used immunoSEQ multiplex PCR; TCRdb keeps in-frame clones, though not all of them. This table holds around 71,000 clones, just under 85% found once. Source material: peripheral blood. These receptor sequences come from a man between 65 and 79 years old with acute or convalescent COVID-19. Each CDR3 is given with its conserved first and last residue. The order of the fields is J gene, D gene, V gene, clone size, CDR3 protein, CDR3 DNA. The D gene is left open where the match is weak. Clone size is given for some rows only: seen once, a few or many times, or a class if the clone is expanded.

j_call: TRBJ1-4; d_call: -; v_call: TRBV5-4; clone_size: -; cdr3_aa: CASSLDGEDEKLFF; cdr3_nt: TGTGCCAGCAGCTTGGACGGGGAGGATGAAAAACTGTTTTTT
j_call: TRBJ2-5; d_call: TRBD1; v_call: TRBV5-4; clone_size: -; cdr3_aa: CASTRDAGGTQETQYF; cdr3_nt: TGTGCCAGCACCCGAGATGCAGGGGGAACCCAAGAGACCCAGTACTTC
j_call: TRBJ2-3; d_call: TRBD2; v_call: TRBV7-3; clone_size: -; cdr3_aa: CASSLEGLATDTQYF; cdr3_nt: TGTGCCAGCAGCTTAGAGGGACTAGCCACAGATACGCAGTATTTT
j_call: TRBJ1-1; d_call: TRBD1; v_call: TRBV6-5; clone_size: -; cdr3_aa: CASSHRGLDTEAFF; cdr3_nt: TGTGCCAGCAGTCACAGGGGGCTCGACACTGAAGCTTTCTTT
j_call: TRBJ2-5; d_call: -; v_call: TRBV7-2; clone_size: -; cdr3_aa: CASSPDFQETQYF; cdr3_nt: TGTGCCAGCAGCCCCGACTTTCAAGAGACCCAGTACTTC
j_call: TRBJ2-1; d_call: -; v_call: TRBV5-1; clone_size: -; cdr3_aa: CASSLDGTRSEEQFF; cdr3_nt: TGCGCCAGCAGCTTGGATGGGACTCGCTCTGAGGAGCAGTTCTTC
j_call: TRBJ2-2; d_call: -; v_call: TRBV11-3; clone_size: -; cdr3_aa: CASSFAAGGNTGELFF; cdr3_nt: TGTGCCAGCAGCTTCGCGGCTGGAGGGAACACCGGGGAGCTGTTTTTT
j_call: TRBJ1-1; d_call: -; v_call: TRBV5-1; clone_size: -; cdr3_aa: CASSEGEYDTEAFF; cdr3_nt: TGCGCCAGCAGCGAGGGGGAATACGACACTGAAGCTTTCTTT
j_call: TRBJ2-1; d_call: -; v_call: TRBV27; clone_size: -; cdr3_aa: CASSHDGSYFNEQFF; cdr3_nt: TGTGCCAGCAGCCATGACGGGAGTTATTTCAATGAGCAGTTCTTC
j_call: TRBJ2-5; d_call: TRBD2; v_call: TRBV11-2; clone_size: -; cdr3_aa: CASSLFSGEEETQYF; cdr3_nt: TGTGCCAGCAGCTTATTTAGCGGGGAGGAAGAGACCCAGTACTTC
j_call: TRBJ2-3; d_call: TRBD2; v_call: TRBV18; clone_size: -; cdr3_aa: CASSPSWGEREGTDTQYF; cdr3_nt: TGTGCCAGCTCACCATCTTGGGGAGAGCGGGAGGGCACAGATACGCAGTATTTT
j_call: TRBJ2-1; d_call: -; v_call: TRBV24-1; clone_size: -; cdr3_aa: CATSDSLLAINEQFF; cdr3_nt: TGTGCCACCAGTGATTCCCTATTAGCAATCAATGAGCAGTTCTTC
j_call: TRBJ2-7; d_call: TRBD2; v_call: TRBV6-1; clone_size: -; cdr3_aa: CASSELKGVAGSIYEQYF; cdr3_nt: TGTGCCAGCAGTGAATTAAAGGGGGTAGCGGGATCGATCTACGAGCAGTACTTC
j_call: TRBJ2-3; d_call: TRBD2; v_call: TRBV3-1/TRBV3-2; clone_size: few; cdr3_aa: CASSPPAGAIPTDTQYF; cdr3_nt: TGTGCCAGCAGCCCACCAGCGGGAGCGATTCCTACAGATACGCAGTATTTT
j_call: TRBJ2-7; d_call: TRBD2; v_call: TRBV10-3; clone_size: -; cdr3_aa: CAISVRESPEEQYF; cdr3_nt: TGTGCCATCAGTGTGCGGGAGAGCCCCGAGGAGCAGTACTTC
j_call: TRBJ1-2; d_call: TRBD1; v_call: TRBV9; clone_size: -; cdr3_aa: CASSVRGTANYGYTF; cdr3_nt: TGTGCCAGCAGCGTACGGGGGACAGCTAACTATGGCTACACCTTC
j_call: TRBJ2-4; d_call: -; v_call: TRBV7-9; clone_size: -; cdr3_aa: CASSFLSAKGDIQYF; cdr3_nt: TGTGCCAGCAGCTTCCTATCAGCCAAGGGGGACATTCAGTACTTC
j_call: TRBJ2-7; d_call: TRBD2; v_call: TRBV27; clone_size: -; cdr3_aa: CASSPREVLSYEQYF; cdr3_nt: TGTGCCAGCAGTCCCCGGGAGGTACTCTCCTACGAGCAGTACTTC
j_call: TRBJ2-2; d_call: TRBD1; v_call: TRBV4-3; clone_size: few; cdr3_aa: CASSQGGGQGIGELFF; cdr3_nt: TGCGCCAGCAGCCAGGGGGGCGGACAGGGGATCGGGGAGCTGTTTTTT
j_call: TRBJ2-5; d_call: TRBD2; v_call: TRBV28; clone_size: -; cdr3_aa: CASSLSSGSLGETQYF; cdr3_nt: TGTGCCAGCAGTTTATCTAGCGGGAGTTTAGGGGAGACCCAGTACTTC
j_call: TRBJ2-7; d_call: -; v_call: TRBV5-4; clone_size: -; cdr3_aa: CASSQRAGEQYF; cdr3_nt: TGTGCCAGCAGCCAGAGGGCCGGGGAGCAGTACTTC
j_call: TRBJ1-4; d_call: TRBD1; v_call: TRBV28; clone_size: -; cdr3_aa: CASSQQGAKEKLFF; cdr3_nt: TGTGCCAGCAGTCAACAGGGGGCGAAAGAAAAACTGTTTTTT
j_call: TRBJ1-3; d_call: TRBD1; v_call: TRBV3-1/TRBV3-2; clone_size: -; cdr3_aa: CASSRVQGSSGNTIYF; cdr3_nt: TGTGCCAGCAGCCGGGTACAGGGGAGCTCTGGAAACACCATATATTTT
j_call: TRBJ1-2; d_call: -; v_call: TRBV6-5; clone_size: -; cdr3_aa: CASWGVGANYGYTF; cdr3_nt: TGTGCCAGCTGGGGAGTCGGAGCTAACTATGGCTACACCTTC
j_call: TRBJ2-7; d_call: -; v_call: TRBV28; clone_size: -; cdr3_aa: CATTRLDEQYF; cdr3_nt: TGTGCCACCACACGACTGGATGAGCAGTACTTC
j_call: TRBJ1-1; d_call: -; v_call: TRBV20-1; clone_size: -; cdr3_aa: CSASDTPGLGNTEAFF; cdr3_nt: TGCAGTGCTAGTGATACTCCGGGACTGGGGAACACTGAAGCTTTCTTT
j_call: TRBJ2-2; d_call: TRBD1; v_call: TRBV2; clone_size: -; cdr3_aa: CAGAGTANTGELFF; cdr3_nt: TGTGCGGGGGCCGGGACAGCTAACACCGGGGAGCTGTTTTTT